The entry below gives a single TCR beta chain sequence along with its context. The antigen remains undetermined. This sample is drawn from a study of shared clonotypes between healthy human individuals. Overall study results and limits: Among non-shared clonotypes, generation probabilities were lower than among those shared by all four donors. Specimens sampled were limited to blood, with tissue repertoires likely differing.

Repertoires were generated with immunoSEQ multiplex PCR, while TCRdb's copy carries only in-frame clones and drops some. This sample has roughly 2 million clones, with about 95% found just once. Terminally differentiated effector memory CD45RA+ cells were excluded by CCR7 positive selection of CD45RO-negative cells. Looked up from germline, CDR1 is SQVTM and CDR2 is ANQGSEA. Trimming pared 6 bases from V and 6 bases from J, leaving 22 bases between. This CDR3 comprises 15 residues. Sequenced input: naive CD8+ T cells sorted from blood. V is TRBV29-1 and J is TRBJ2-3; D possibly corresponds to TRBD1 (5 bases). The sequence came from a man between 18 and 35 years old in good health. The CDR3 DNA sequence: TGCAGCGTCCGAGCTGAGACAGCAGAGTGGGATACGCAGTATTTT. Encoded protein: CSVRAETAEWDTQYF.